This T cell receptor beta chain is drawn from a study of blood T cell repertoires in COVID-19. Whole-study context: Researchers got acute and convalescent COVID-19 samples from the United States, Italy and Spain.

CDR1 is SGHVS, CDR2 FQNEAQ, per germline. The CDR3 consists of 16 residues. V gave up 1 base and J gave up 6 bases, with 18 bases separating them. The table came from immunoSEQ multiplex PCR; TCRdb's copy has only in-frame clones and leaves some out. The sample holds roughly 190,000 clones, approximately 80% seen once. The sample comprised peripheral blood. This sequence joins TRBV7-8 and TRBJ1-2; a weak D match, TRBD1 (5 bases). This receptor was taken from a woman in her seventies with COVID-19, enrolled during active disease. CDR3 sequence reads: CASSLGIAWAGHGYTF. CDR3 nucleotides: TGTGCCAGCAGCTTAGGTATTGCCTGGGCAGGGCATGGCTACACCTTC.